This T cell receptor beta chain appears in the sequencing data of a study of PD-L1 blockade in urothelial cancer. Study in general: At 3 weeks (second dose) and 6 weeks after starting treatment, blood was analyzed. Blood yielded a median of around 150,000 T cells per sample.

Deletions cut 5 bases from V and 2 bases from J, with 15 bases between. CDR3 length equals 16 residues. Germline V CDR1 and CDR2: KGHSH, LQKENI. Time point of the sample: peripheral blood 6 weeks after treatment start. Each patient's cancer was a locally advanced or metastatic urothelial carcinoma. The templates were synthetic TCR analogs, and they were spiked into each PCR. The repertoire was sequenced with immunoSEQ multiplex PCR; TCRdb's copy has only in-frame clones and lacks some. The data show some 120,000 clones, with approximately 90% seen just once and 1.7% held by the top ten. The sample in question was PBMCs, obtained around atezolizumab (anti-PD-L1) treatment. The chain employs TRBV18 and TRBJ2-2; D perhaps matches TRBD1 (6 bases). The clonotype was recovered from a man aged 55-75 years with urothelial cancer. In DNA, the CDR3 is TGTGCCAGCTCAGAGTTGGGGGCGCTCAACACCGGGGAGCTGTTTTTT. As protein: CASSELGALNTGELFF.